These 12 T cell receptor beta chains were all obtained from the same sample, sequenced in a study of molecular identifiers for immune sequencing clone quantification. Each CDR3 protein is one row after TCRdb ran MiXCR on the PCR reads. The sample lists around 100,000 distinct CDR3 sequences, roughly a third occurring once. Sequencing was performed on naive CD8+ T cells from blood, with Jurkat cell RNA spiked in. Subset indicated: FACS-sorted CD8+CD4-CCR7+CD45RA+ naive T cells. The receptor set was obtained from a human donor in good health. Some libraries in this study had Jurkat cell RNA spiked in.

This clonotype was found a few times. This chain joins TRBV12-3 or TRBV12-4 and TRBJ2-7; 7 bases are shared with TRBD2. The CDR3 has 14 amino acids. V gave up 6 bases and J gave up 6 bases; unmatched junction bases: 11. CDR3 protein: CASSPVGREFEQYF. CDR3 sequence (DNA): TGTGCCAGCAGCCCGGTTGGGCGGGAGTTCGAGCAGTACTTC.

About this clonotype itself: With a much larger clone just one base away, this may be a read error. CDR3 bases: TGTGCCAGCAGCTTGCTGGCGACTAGCGGGGACGCTGAGCAGTTCTTC. Translating gives CASSLLATSGDAEQFF. The chain combines TRBV7-3 with TRBJ2-1, with 11 bases matching TRBD2. J lost 9 bases, V lost 3 bases, and 10 bases had no gene match. Germline V gene sequence: CDR1 SGHTA, CDR2 FQGTGA. The CDR3 contains 16 residues.

This clonotype was picked up a small number of times. The chain is built from TRBV7-9 and TRBJ2-1; no firm D call. V gave up 5 bases and J gave up 6 bases, with 8 bases separating them. The CDR3 is made up of 12 amino acids. From germline, CDR1 is SEHNR and CDR2 FQNEAQ (reference sequence). This chain's CDR3 is CASSQVSNEQFF. The CDR3 bases are TGTGCCAGCAGCCAAGTAAGCAATGAGCAGTTCTTC.

The CDR3 bases are TGTGCCAGCAGCTTAACGGGGACTAGCGGCTACGAGCAGTACTTC. It is translated as CASSLTGTSGYEQYF. This chain links TRBV7-3 with TRBJ2-7, with 11 bases matching TRBD2. This CDR3 is built from 15 residues. V lost 0 bases to trimming and J lost 3 bases; unmatched junction nucleotides: 1. Germline CDR1 reads SGHTA; CDR2 reads FQGTGA.

V gene TRBV4-3 combines with J gene TRBJ2-1; D possibly corresponds to TRBD1 (5 bases). The CDR3 extends over 15 amino acids. The ends were cut back, 0 bases at V and 3 bases at J, with 9 bases in the middle. Looked up from germline, CDR1 is LGHNA and CDR2 is YSLEER. CDR3 residues: CASSQDRAVYNEQFF. The CDR3 DNA sequence: TGCGCCAGCAGCCAAGACAGGGCTGTCTACAATGAGCAGTTCTTC.

The chain is built from TRBV29-1 and TRBJ1-1; a weak D match, TRBD1 (6 bases). CDR3 length: 13 residues. V lost 2 bases and J lost 2, with 9 bases in between. Germline V gene data show CDR1 as SQVTM and CDR2 as ANQGSEA. CDR3 sequence (DNA): TGCAGCGTTGAAACAGGGTATAACACTGAAGCTTTCTTT. It specifies CSVETGYNTEAFF.

This clonotype appeared a few times. The V gene is TRBV27, the J gene TRBJ1-1; 7 nucleotides align to TRBD1. V was pared by 4 bases and J by 1 base, with 3 bases of the junction left unmatched. The CDR3 has 14 residues. Germline loops: CDR1 MNHEY, CDR2 SMNVEV (reference sequence). The CDR3 region is CASSYGTENTEAFF. The CDR3 DNA reads as TGTGCCAGCAGTTATGGGACAGAGAACACTGAAGCTTTCTTT.

With regard to this clonotype: The junction differs from germline at one of its ends, possibly a read error. This chain joins TRBV7-8 and TRBJ2-1; D gene unclear. The germline CDR1 and CDR2 sequences are SGHVS and FQNEAQ. The CDR3 runs to 15 residues. The chain's CDR3 is CASSLRRVAVNELFF. CDR3 coding DNA: TGTGCCAGCAGTCTCCGACGAGTGGCGGTAAATGAGCTGTTCTTC.

This clonotype was counted a few times. V usage is TRBV7-9 and J usage is TRBJ2-7, with 10 bases fitting TRBD2. CDR1 is SEHNR and CDR2 is FQNEAQ in the germline V gene (reference sequence). The V segment lost 4 bases and the J segment 0 bases; nucleotides outside the gene matches: 6. The CDR3 spans 16 residues. Here the CDR3 DNA reads TGTGCCAGCAGCTCATTAGCGGGAGGACGCTCCTACGAGCAGTACTTC. This gives the protein CASSSLAGGRSYEQYF.

The chain has TRBV19 and TRBJ2-2, with D perhaps matching TRBD2 (5 bases). Between the trimmed V and J ends, which lost 11 bases and 4 bases, there was a span of 14 bases. The germline CDR1 and CDR2 sequences are LNHDA and SQIVND (reference sequence). This CDR3 is 13 amino acids long. CDR3 bases: TGTGCCGCGGGTCCTCTGAGCACCGGGGAGCTGTTTTTT. The encoded protein is CAAGPLSTGELFF.

The chain couples TRBV6-6 to TRBJ2-5; 10 positions match TRBD2. The germline CDR1 and CDR2 sequences are MNHNY and SVGAGI (reference sequence). V shed 3 bases, J shed 4 bases, and the junction held 5 bases outside the gene matches. This CDR3 is 15 amino acids long. CDR3 nucleotides: TGTGCCAGCAGTTATCCTAGCGGGAGAGGAGAGACCCAGTACTTC. Translation: CASSYPSGRGETQYF.

This clonotype was counted only a few times. The V call is TRBV20-1, the J call TRBJ2-7; 9 bases agree with TRBD2. Trimming removed 7 bases from V and 7 bases from J; junction bases left unmatched: 11. CDR3 length equals 13 residues. The germline V gene has CDR1 DFQATT and CDR2 SNEGSKA (reference sequence). In DNA form, the CDR3 reads TGCAGTGTTGAGGGGGCGGGAGGGGGAGAGCAGTACTTC. Its translation is CSVEGAGGGEQYF.